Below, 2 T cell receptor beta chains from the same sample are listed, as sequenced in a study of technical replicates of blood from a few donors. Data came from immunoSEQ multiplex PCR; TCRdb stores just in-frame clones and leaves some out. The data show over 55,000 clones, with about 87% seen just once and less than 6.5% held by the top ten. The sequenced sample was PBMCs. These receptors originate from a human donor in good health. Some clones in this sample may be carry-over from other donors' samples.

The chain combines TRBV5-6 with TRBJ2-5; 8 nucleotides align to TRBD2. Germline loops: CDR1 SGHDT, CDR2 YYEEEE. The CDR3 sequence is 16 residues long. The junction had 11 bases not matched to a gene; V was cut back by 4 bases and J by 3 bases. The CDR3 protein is CASSLLGGGQKETQYF. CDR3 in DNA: TGTGCCAGCAGCCTTCTAGGCGGGGGGCAAAAAGAGACCCAGTACTTC. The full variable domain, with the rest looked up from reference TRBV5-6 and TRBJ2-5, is DAGVTQSPTHLIKTRGQQVTLRCSPKSGHDTVSWYQQALGQGPQFIFQYYEEEERQRGNFPDRFSGHQFPNYSSELNVNALLLGDSALYLCASSLLGGGQKETQYFGPGTRLLVL.

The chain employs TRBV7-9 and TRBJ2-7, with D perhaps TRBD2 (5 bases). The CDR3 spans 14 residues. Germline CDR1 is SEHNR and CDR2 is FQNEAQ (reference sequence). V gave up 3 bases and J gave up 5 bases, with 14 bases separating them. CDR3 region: CASSFRGGFDEQYF. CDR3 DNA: TGTGCCAGCAGCTTCCGGGGTGGCTTCGACGAGCAGTACTTC. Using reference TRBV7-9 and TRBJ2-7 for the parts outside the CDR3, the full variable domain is DTGVSQNPRHKITKRGQNVTFRCDPISEHNRLYWYRQTLGQGPEFLTYFQNEAQLEKSRLLSDRFSAERPKGSFSTLEIQRTEQGDSAMYLCASSFRGGFDEQYFGPGTRLTVT.